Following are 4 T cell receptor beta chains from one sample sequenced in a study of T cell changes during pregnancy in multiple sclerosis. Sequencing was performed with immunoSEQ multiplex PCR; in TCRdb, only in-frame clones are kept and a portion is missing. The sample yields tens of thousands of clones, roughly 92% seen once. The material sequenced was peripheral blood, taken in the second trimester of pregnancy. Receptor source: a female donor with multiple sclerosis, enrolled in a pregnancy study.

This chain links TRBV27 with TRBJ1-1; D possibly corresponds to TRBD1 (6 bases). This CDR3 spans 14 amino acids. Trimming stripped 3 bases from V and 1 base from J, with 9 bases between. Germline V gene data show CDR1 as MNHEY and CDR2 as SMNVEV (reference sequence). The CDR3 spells CASSFQGKNTEAFF. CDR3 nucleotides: TGTGCCAGCAGTTTCCAGGGGAAGAACACTGAAGCTTTCTTT.

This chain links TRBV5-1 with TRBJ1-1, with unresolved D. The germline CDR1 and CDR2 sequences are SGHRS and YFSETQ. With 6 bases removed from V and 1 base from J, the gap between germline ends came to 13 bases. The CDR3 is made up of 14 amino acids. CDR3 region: CASTPEPRNTEAFF. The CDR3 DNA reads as TGCGCCAGCACCCCGGAGCCCCGGAACACTGAAGCTTTCTTT.

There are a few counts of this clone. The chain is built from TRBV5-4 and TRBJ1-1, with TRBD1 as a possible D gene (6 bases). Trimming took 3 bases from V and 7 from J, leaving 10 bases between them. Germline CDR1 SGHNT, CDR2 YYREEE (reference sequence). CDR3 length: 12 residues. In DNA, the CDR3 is TGTGCCAGCAGCTCGCAGGACAGTGAAGCTTTCTTT. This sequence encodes CASSSQDSEAFF.

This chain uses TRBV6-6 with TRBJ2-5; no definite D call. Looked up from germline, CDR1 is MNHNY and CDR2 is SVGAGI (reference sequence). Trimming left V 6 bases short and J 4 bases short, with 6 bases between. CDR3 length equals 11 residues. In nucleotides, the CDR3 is TGTGCCAGCAGCCACGGAGAGACCCAGTACTTC. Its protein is CASSHGETQYF.